This record looks at one T cell receptor (beta chain) sequence and its context. The target antigen is unknown. The CDR3 is 13 residues long. Trimming pared 0 bases from V and 7 bases from J, leaving 7 bases between. Germline CDR1 and CDR2: MNHEY and SVGEGT. These data come from a study of identical twins. Study-wide points: Not following the same donors, the study drew its conclusions from cross-sectional statistical analysis. For zero-insertion analyses, partial confounding could come from invariant MAIT and iNKT cells. Abundant beta clonotypes from cord blood had fewer insertions, unlike memory repertoires, which showed none.

MiXCR was run by TCRdb on the 5' RACE reads, yielding one entry per CDR3 protein. The sample lists some 630,000 distinct CDR3 sequences, less than 9% seen once, with 1.6% in the top ten. A further study also used this sample, focusing on yellow fever vaccine responses in identical twins.

V and J are TRBV6-2 or TRBV6-3 and TRBJ2-1; D is uncertain. The TCR was taken from a woman aged 18-29 years in good health. The sequenced sample was PBMCs. As DNA, the CDR3 is TGTGCCAGCAGTTACTCGAAGGTTAATGAGCAGTTCTTC. Translation: CASSYSKVNEQFF.